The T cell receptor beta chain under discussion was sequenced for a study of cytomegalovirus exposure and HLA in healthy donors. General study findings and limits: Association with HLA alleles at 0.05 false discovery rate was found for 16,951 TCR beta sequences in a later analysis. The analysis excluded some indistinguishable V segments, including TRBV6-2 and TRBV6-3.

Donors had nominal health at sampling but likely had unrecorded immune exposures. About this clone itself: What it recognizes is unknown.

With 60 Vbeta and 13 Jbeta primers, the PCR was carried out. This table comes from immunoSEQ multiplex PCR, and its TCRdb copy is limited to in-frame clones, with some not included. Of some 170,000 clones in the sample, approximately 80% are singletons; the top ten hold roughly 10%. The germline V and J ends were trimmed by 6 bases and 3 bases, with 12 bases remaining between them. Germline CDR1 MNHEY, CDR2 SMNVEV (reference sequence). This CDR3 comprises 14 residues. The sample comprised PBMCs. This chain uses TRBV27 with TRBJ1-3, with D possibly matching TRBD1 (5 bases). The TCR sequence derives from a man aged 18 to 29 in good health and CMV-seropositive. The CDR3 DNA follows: TGTGCCAGCAGCTCGCGGGGGTTTGGAAACACCATATATTTT. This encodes CASSSRGFGNTIYF.